This TCR beta chain was profiled in a study of CD8+ T cells in alopecia areata. The study's findings and limits: An increase in clonality over normal scalp was evident in lesional scalp, especially alopecia totalis/universalis.

cDNA reverse transcribed from extracted RNA served as the sequencing template. This table comes from immunoSEQ multiplex PCR, and its TCRdb copy is limited to in-frame clones, with some not included. This table has about 34,000 clones, around 80% appearing once. As part of sample collection, lesional scalp punch biopsies and peripheral blood were taken from alopecia areata patients. The sorting of PBMCs gave CD4+ and CD8+ T cells. Germline lookup yields CDR1 LNHNV and CDR2 YYDKDF (reference sequence). The CDR3 totals 14 residues. V lost 8 bases, J lost 3 bases, and 15 bases lay in between. This clone came up a few times. The antigen remains undetermined.

The sequenced sample was NKG2D-low CD8+ T cells sorted from blood. This TCR came from a human donor with alopecia areata. V is TRBV15 and J is TRBJ2-3; TRBD1 might be the D (5 bases). The CDR3 reads CATDAGHGTDTQYF. CDR3 DNA sequence: TGTGCCACCGATGCAGGGCATGGGACAGATACGCAGTATTTT.